This is a list of T cell receptor beta chains from one sample in a study of shared clonotypes between healthy human individuals. The assay was immunoSEQ multiplex PCR, and TCRdb's table has in-frame clones only and misses some. Counted here are around 510,000 clones, roughly four fifths occurring once; the ten biggest clones make up around 11%. The sequencing sample was made of PBMCs. The receptors originated from a woman in her forties in good health. Some clones in this sample may be carry-over from other donors' samples. CDR3s include the opening cysteine and the closing phenylalanine or tryptophan. The order of the fields is J gene, D gene, clone size, V gene, CDR3 DNA, CDR3 protein. A D gene is named only where the DNA matches it firmly. The size field is filled for only some rows; it gives once, few, many or a size class.

TRBJ2-5	TRBD1	few	TRBV4-1	TGCGCCAGCAGCCAAGGGGACAGCATCCAAGAGACCCAGTACTTC	CASSQGDSIQETQYF
TRBJ2-7	.	.	TRBV6-5	TGTGCCAGCAGCTCAGGAGGGGGAAGCTCCTACGAGCAGTACTTC	CASSSGGGSSYEQYF
TRBJ2-1	.	.	TRBV10-3	TGTGCCATCTCCAGGACTGACTCCTACAATGAGCAGTTCTTC	CAISRTDSYNEQFF
TRBJ2-2	.	.	TRBV15	TGTGCCACCAGCAGAGACAGGGTGGGCGGGGAGCTGTTTTTT	CATSRDRVGGELFF
TRBJ2-1	.	.	TRBV25-1	TGTGCCAGCAGTGAAGTGGGGGTGTCCTACAATGAGCAGTTCTTC	CASSEVGVSYNEQFF
TRBJ2-5	TRBD2	.	TRBV5-1	TGCGCCAGCAGCTTAGCGGGAGGCGTTTGGGAGACCCAGTACTTC	CASSLAGGVWETQYF
TRBJ2-3	.	.	TRBV5-1	TGCGCCAGCAGACTACTTCCTGCGGCGGGGACGCAGTATTTT	CASRLLPAAGTQYF
TRBJ2-5	.	.	TRBV7-8	TGTGCCAGCAGCTTTAGTGGGGGAAACCAAGAGACCCAGTACTTC	CASSFSGGNQETQYF
TRBJ2-3	.	few	TRBV5-6	TGTGCCAGCAGCTTAAGGGGCCCAGATACGCAGTATTTT	CASSLRGPDTQYF
TRBJ2-7	TRBD2	.	TRBV4-2	TGTGCCAGCAGCCAAGGACTAGCGGAGAACGAGCAGTACTTC	CASSQGLAENEQYF
TRBJ2-7	TRBD2	.	TRBV9	TGTGCCAGCAGCGTAGGTAAGCGGGAGGGCGCCGAGCAGTACTTC	CASSVGKREGAEQYF
TRBJ1-5	.	.	TRBV19	TGTGCCAGTAGTAATGGGGTGAATCAGCCCCAGCATTTT	CASSNGVNQPQHF
TRBJ2-1	TRBD2	.	TRBV5-1	TGCGCCAGCAGCTTGGACAGACTAGCGGGAGCCGGGAATGAGCAGTTCTTC	CASSLDRLAGAGNEQFF
TRBJ2-1	.	.	TRBV6-5	TGTGCCAGCAGCCGAGGGGGCTACAATGAGCAGTTCTTC	CASSRGGYNEQFF
TRBJ2-1	.	once	TRBV7-8	TGTGCCAGCAGCTTAGCGGGTGATAGCGGGACAGTAAGGGAGCAGTTCTTC	CASSLAGDSGTVREQFF
TRBJ2-2	.	.	TRBV30	TGTGCCTGGAGTGAGTCTACCGGGGAGCTGTTTTTT	CAWSESTGELFF
TRBJ2-5	.	once	TRBV2	TGTGCCAGCAGTGAAGTGGCGGACCGCCGGGAGACCCAGTACTTC	CASSEVADRRETQYF
TRBJ2-7	.	.	TRBV7-9	TGTGCCAGCAGCTACGCTCCCCACGAGCAGTACTTC	CASSYAPHEQYF
TRBJ2-7	TRBD1	once	TRBV29-1	TGCAGCGCGACAGGGGATACCTACGAGCAGTACTTC	CSATGDTYEQYF
TRBJ1-2	.	.	TRBV19	TGTGCCAGTAGTCCCCTACCGGAGAAGCCTGGCTACACCTTC	CASSPLPEKPGYTF
TRBJ1-1	.	.	TRBV11-1	TGTGCCAGCACTACCCTCGACAGGAGCACTGAAGCTTTCTTT	CASTTLDRSTEAFF
TRBJ2-5	.	once	TRBV5-1	TGCGCCAGCAGCTTGGATCCGGGGAGTGGAGAGACCCAGTACTTC	CASSLDPGSGETQYF
TRBJ2-5	.	.	TRBV30	TGTGCCTGGAGTTTCCCGGCAGGCTATCGGGGAGAGACCCAGTACTTC	CAWSFPAGYRGETQYF
TRBJ1-5	.	.	TRBV30	TGTGCCTGGGGCGGGGGTAGTCGGCCCCAGCATTTT	CAWGGGSRPQHF
TRBJ1-2	.	.	TRBV5-1	TGCGCCAGCAGCTTGGCGGGTAACTATGGCTACACCTTC	CASSLAGNYGYTF
TRBJ2-2	TRBD2	.	TRBV5-4	TGTGCCAGCAGCAATAGCGGGACGGGCACCGGGGAGCTGTTTTTT	CASSNSGTGTGELFF
TRBJ1-5	TRBD1	.	TRBV2	TGTGCCAGCAGTACTAACCTATACAGGGGGCAACTCTCCAATCAGCCCCAGCATTTT	CASSTNLYRGQLSNQPQHF
TRBJ2-7	TRBD1	.	TRBV6-1	TGTGCCAGCAGGTCGAACAGGGGACACTACGAGCAGTACTTC	CASRSNRGHYEQYF
TRBJ2-3	TRBD2	few	TRBV28	TGTGCCAGCACCTTTAGCGGGAGGGCCAACACAGATACGCAGTATTTT	CASTFSGRANTDTQYF
TRBJ2-2	.	many	TRBV5-1	TGCGCCAGCAGCTTGGGTGTTGGCAACACCGGGGAGCTGTTTTTT	CASSLGVGNTGELFF
TRBJ2-3	.	few	TRBV7-2	TGTGCCAGCAGCTTAGCCCGCTTAGATACGCAGTATTTT	CASSLARLDTQYF
TRBJ1-3	TRBD1	.	TRBV4-3	TGCGCCAGCAGCCAAACTTCGGACAGGTCGTACGGAAACACCATATATTTT	CASSQTSDRSYGNTIYF
TRBJ1-5	TRBD1	.	TRBV2	TGTGCCAGCACCCAAGCAGGGGGCGGATATCAGCCCCAGCATTTT	CASTQAGGGYQPQHF
TRBJ1-2	.	.	TRBV28	TGTGCCAGCAGTTTATGGACGGGGACATTTGGGGGCTACACCTTC	CASSLWTGTFGGYTF
TRBJ2-7	.	many	TRBV2	TGTGCCAGCAGTGACGGGAGCTCCTACGAGCAGTACTTC	CASSDGSSYEQYF
TRBJ2-1	.	.	TRBV5-6	TGTGCCAGCAGCTTGGGGGGACATGGACGAACTGAGCAGTTCTTC	CASSLGGHGRTEQFF
TRBJ1-1	.	.	TRBV4-2	TGTGCCAGCAGCCAAGCCAGGGGATACACTGAAGCTTTCTTT	CASSQARGYTEAFF
TRBJ2-1	.	.	TRBV5-1	TGCGCCAGCAGCTTGGGGTTAGCGGACGACGACAATGAGCAGTTCTTC	CASSLGLADDDNEQFF
TRBJ2-5	TRBD2	few	TRBV29-1	TGCAGCGTTGCCCCTAGCGGACAAGAGACCCAGTACTTC	CSVAPSGQETQYF
TRBJ2-1	TRBD2	.	TRBV5-1	TGCGCCAGCAGCTTTGCCGGGACTAGCGGGAGTGGGAATGAGCAGTTCTTC	CASSFAGTSGSGNEQFF
TRBJ1-1	.	.	TRBV9	TGTGCCAGCAGCGTACTGGACCGGATGAACACTGAAGCTTTCTTT	CASSVLDRMNTEAFF
TRBJ2-5	.	.	TRBV10-2	TGCGCCAGCAGGGACACTGCTCGGGGGGAGACCCAGTACTTC	CASRDTARGETQYF